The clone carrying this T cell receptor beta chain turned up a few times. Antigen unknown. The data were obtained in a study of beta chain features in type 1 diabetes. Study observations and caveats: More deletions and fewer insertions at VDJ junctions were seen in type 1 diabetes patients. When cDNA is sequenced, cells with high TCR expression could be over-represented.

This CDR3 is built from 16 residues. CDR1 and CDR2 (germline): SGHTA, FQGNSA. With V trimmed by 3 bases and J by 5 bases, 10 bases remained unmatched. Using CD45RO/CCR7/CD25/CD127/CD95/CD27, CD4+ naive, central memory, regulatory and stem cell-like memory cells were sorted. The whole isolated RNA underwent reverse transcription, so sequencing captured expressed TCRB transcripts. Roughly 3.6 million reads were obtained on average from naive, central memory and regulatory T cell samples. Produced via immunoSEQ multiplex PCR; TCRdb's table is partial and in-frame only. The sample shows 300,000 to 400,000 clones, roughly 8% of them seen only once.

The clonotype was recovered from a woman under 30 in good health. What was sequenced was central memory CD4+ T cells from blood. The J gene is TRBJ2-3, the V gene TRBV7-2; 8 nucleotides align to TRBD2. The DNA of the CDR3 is TGTGCCAGCAGCTTGACCGGACTAGCCGGGGGAGATACGCAGTATTTT. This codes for CASSLTGLAGGDTQYF.